Described below is a single T cell receptor beta chain sequence and its context. Antigen: not known. These data originate in a study of beta chain features in type 1 diabetes. Study-level results: Across patients, naive, central memory and Treg TCRB repertoires exhibited apparently greater similarity than was observed across healthy donors. Shortening that was moderate but significant affected the TCRB CDR3s of Type 1 diabetes patients in all four CD4+ subsets.

Reverse transcribing all isolated RNA meant expressed TCRB transcripts were sequenced. The table came from immunoSEQ multiplex PCR; TCRdb's copy has only in-frame clones and leaves some out. The sample contains 300,000 to 350,000 clones, less than 15% of which appear only once. The specimen sequenced was naive CD4+ T cells from blood. The sequence was obtained from a young woman with type 1 diabetes.

The CDR3 DNA is TGTGCCAGCAGCGAAAAACTAGCGAGGACAGATACGCAGTATTTT. Amino acids: CASSEKLARTDTQYF. This chain links TRBV9 with TRBJ2-3, with 7 bases matching TRBD2. The V and J ends lost 3 bases and 3 bases, in that order; junction bases with no gene match: 7. The CDR3 extends over 15 amino acids. From germline, CDR1 is SGDLS and CDR2 YYNGEE.